The present T cell receptor (beta chain) was sequenced within a study of vaccination and CD4 T cells after COVID-19. As regards this clonotype: The antigen remains undetermined.

The study sequenced cultured CD4+ T cell DNA using the Oncomine TCR Beta short-read assay. Cultured CD4+ T cells yielded the extracted genomic DNA. TCRdb reprocessed the PCR reads with MiXCR, giving one entry per CDR3 protein. The table includes about 21,000 distinct CDR3 sequences, around 35% detected once. This sample's treatment: approximately 9-day PBMC culture with coronavirus spike peptide pools or control peptides (ViraFEST assay). Under the ViraFEST approach, antigen-specific T cells were expanded with peptide pools and TCRs subsequently sequenced. CDR1 and CDR2 (germline): MGHDK, SYGVNS. The CDR3 contains 16 residues. V was clipped by 4 bases and J by 2 bases, with 18 bases between them.

This rearrangement joins TRBV25-1 to TRBJ2-7, with D perhaps being TRBD1 or TRBD2 (6 bases each). The sample consisted of CD4+ T cells from blood, cultured in vitro, taken before SARS-CoV-2 vaccination. This TCR came from a human donor who had recovered from COVID-19. CDR3 DNA sequence: TGTGCCAGCAGTGGGTTTGAGGGGGGAACCCCCTACGAGCAGTACTTC. Amino acid sequence: CASSGFEGGTPYEQYF.